This T cell receptor beta chain was sequenced for a study of cytomegalovirus exposure and HLA in healthy donors. About this clone: No antigen is known for it.

Overall study findings and caveats: Trimming of TCR beta V- and J-genes showed a link, identified in a later analysis, to a missense DCLRE1C variant.

The PCR had 60 Vbeta and 13 Jbeta primers. Authors' processing steps: Later, an analysis found about 80 million unique TCR beta chains, and 8.5 million to 12 million of these were shared. TCRdb's table, derived via immunoSEQ multiplex PCR, lists solely in-frame clones and lacks some. For V, J and clone size, that table is used; D and trimming come from the DNA. Listed are some 84,000 clones; about 0.61% falls within the top ten. The sample consisted of PBMCs. The origin of this receptor is a man in his forties or fifties in good health and CMV-seronegative.

Here the CDR3 reads CASSLGGAVTGELFF. In nucleotides, the CDR3 is TGTGCCAGCAGCTTGGGGGGGGCTGTGACCGGGGAGCTGTTTTTT. The chain uses TRBV7-2 and TRBJ2-2, with D maybe TRBD2 (7 bases). Germline V gene sequence: CDR1 SGHTA, CDR2 FQGNSA. Trimming removed 3 bases from V and 5 bases from J, with 13 bases in between. There are 15 residues in the CDR3. The full variable domain, completed using reference TRBV7-2 and TRBJ2-2, is GAGVSQSPSNKVTEKGKDVELRCDPISGHTALYWYRQSLGQGLEFLIYFQGNSAPDKSGLPSDRFSAERTGGSVSTLTIQRTQQEDSAVYLCASSLGGAVTGELFFGEGSRLTVL.